Listed below are T cell receptor beta chains from one sample, sequenced in a study of blood T cell repertoires in COVID-19. The protocol was immunoSEQ multiplex PCR, while the TCRdb copy is restricted to in-frame clones and leaves out a portion. The table has 250,000 or so clones, around 86% seen once. The sequenced sample was peripheral blood. The source is a woman in her thirties or forties who had recovered from COVID-19. The CDR3 runs from the conserved cysteine through the conserved F or W. The D gene is left open where the match is weak. Clone size is not always given. Where it is, it says once, few, many or a class for expanded clones.

cdr3_aa: CAISEQGDNEQFF
cdr3_nt: TGTGCCATCAGTGAGCAGGGGGACAATGAGCAGTTCTTC
clone_size: NA
d_call: TRBD1
j_call: TRBJ2-1
v_call: TRBV10-3
cdr3_length: 13

cdr3_aa: CASSLAVDIGGYNEQFF
cdr3_nt: TGTGCCAGCAGCTTAGCGGTCGACATCGGGGGTTACAATGAGCAGTTCTTC
clone_size: NA
d_call: NA
j_call: TRBJ2-1
v_call: TRBV7-3
cdr3_length: 17

cdr3_aa: CASSLSGFQEGLSNQPQHF
cdr3_nt: TGTGCCAGCAGTTTATCCGGGTTTCAGGAGGGGCTGAGCAATCAGCCCCAGCATTTT
clone_size: NA
d_call: NA
j_call: TRBJ1-5
v_call: TRBV27
cdr3_length: 19

cdr3_aa: CASSVGLGPGGDTEAFF
cdr3_nt: TGTGCCAGCAGCGTTGGTCTGGGGCCCGGGGGGGACACTGAAGCTTTCTTT
clone_size: NA
d_call: NA
j_call: TRBJ1-1
v_call: TRBV9
cdr3_length: 17

cdr3_aa: CASSSRDRGTDTQYF
cdr3_nt: TGTGCCAGCAGCTCCCGGGACAGGGGAACAGATACGCAGTATTTT
clone_size: NA
d_call: TRBD1
j_call: TRBJ2-3
v_call: TRBV7-2
cdr3_length: 15

cdr3_aa: CASSQADRETEAFF
cdr3_nt: TGTGCCAGCAGCCAAGCTGACAGGGAGACTGAAGCTTTCTTT
clone_size: few
d_call: TRBD1
j_call: TRBJ1-1
v_call: TRBV4-2
cdr3_length: 14

cdr3_aa: CSVPRRGAGDGYTF
cdr3_nt: TGCAGCGTCCCAAGGCGGGGGGCGGGTGATGGCTACACCTTC
clone_size: NA
d_call: NA
j_call: TRBJ1-2
v_call: TRBV29-1
cdr3_length: 14

cdr3_aa: CASSHGGTGVHEQYF
cdr3_nt: TGTGCCAGCAGCCACGGGGGGACAGGGGTCCACGAGCAGTACTTC
clone_size: NA
d_call: TRBD1
j_call: TRBJ2-7
v_call: TRBV6-2/TRBV6-3
cdr3_length: 15

cdr3_aa: CASSLDGGIGYTF
cdr3_nt: TGCGCCAGCAGCTTGGATGGGGGGATCGGCTACACCTTC
clone_size: NA
d_call: NA
j_call: TRBJ1-2
v_call: TRBV5-1
cdr3_length: 13

cdr3_aa: CASSHGPDTLNTEAFF
cdr3_nt: TGCGCCAGCAGCCATGGTCCGGACACCCTGAACACTGAAGCTTTCTTT
clone_size: NA
d_call: NA
j_call: TRBJ1-1
v_call: TRBV4-3
cdr3_length: 16

cdr3_aa: CASGLVRGGGTTDTQYF
cdr3_nt: TGTGCTAGTGGTTTGGTACGGGGCGGGGGGACCACAGATACGCAGTATTTT
clone_size: NA
d_call: TRBD2
j_call: TRBJ2-3
v_call: TRBV12-5
cdr3_length: 17

cdr3_aa: CASTRQGPWETQYF
cdr3_nt: TGTGCCAGCACTAGGCAGGGTCCCTGGGAGACCCAGTACTTC
clone_size: NA
d_call: NA
j_call: TRBJ2-5
v_call: TRBV6-5
cdr3_length: 14

cdr3_aa: CASSIGRGGETQYF
cdr3_nt: TGTGCCAGTAGTATAGGGCGGGGTGGAGAGACCCAGTACTTC
clone_size: few
d_call: NA
j_call: TRBJ2-5
v_call: TRBV19
cdr3_length: 14

cdr3_aa: CASTGMQANEKLFF
cdr3_nt: TGTGCCAGCACGGGAATGCAGGCGAATGAAAAACTGTTTTTT
clone_size: NA
d_call: NA
j_call: TRBJ1-4
v_call: TRBV6-5
cdr3_length: 14

cdr3_aa: CASSVATANTEAFF
cdr3_nt: TGTGCCAGCAGTGTGGCCACCGCGAACACTGAAGCTTTCTTT
clone_size: NA
d_call: NA
j_call: TRBJ1-1
v_call: TRBV2
cdr3_length: 14